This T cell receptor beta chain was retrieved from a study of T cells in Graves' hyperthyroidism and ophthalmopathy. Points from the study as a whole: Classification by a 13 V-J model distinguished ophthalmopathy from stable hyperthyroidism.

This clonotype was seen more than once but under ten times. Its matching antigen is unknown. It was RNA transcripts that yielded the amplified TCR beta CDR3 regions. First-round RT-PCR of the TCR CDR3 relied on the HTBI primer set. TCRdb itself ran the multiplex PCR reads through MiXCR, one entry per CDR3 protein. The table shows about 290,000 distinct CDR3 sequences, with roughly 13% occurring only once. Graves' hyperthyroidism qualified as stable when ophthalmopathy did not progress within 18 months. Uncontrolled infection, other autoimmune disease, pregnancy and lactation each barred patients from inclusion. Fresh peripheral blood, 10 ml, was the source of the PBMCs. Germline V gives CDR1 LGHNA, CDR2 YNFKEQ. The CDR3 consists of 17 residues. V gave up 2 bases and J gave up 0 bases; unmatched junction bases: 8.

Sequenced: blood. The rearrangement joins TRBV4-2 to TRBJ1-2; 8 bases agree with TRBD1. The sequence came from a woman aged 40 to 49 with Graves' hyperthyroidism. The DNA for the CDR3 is TGTGCCAGCAGCCAACAGGGGGCAGGGGCCCCTAACTATGGCTACACCTTC. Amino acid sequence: CASSQQGAGAPNYGYTF.